This is a list of T cell receptor beta chains from one sample in a study of early T cells in non-severe SARS-CoV-2 infection. One entry per CDR3 protein, called by TCRdb with MiXCR from the 5' RACE reads. Here the sample spans under 35,000 distinct CDR3 sequences, 5.5% to 7% being singletons. The source material was whole blood. The receptors shown here come from an adult who was a healthcare worker with PCR-confirmed SARS-CoV-2 infection or an uninfected control (not recorded which). Both conserved end residues are part of each CDR3. The D gene is left open where the match is weak. Some rows mark clone size as missing; the rest say once, few, many or name a class of expanded clone.

J gene	V gene	clone size	D gene	CDR3 protein	CDR3 DNA
TRBJ2-1	TRBV30	NA	NA	CAWSANEQFF	TGCGCCTGGAGTGCCAATGAGCAGTTCTTC
TRBJ2-1	TRBV7-6	many	NA	CASSLGLASNEQFF	TGTGCCAGCAGCTTAGGGCTAGCAAGCAATGAGCAGTTCTTC
TRBJ2-3	TRBV10-3	many	TRBD2	CAISLSGRGTDTQYF	TGTGCCATCAGCTTAAGCGGGAGGGGGACAGATACGCAGTATTTT
TRBJ2-1	TRBV12-3/TRBV12-4	medium-sized	TRBD2	CASRSGNPVNEQFF	TGTGCCAGCAGAAGCGGGAATCCGGTCAATGAGCAGTTCTTC
TRBJ2-5	TRBV2	many	NA	CASRGRDPQLYKETQYF	TGTGCCAGCAGAGGACGGGACCCCCAGTTGTACAAAGAGACCCAGTACTTC
TRBJ1-5	TRBV19	NA	NA	CASSIAQGTNQPQHF	TGTGCCAGTAGTATAGCACAGGGCACAAATCAGCCCCAGCATTTT
TRBJ1-1	TRBV20-1	many	NA	CSARGAQAAEAFF	TGCAGTGCTAGAGGGGCACAGGCAGCTGAAGCTTTCTTT
TRBJ2-3	TRBV20-1	many	TRBD1	CSAGDRGQTDTQYF	TGCAGTGCTGGGGACAGGGGACAAACAGATACGCAGTATTTT
TRBJ2-1	TRBV11-3	many	NA	CASSLDLSGPNNEQFF	TGTGCCAGCAGCTTAGATCTTTCGGGACCGAACAATGAGCAGTTCTTC
TRBJ2-1	TRBV30	many	NA	CAWSVSAIPRSPYNEQFF	TGTGCCTGGAGTGTCTCGGCCATTCCTAGGAGCCCCTACAATGAGCAGTTCTTC
TRBJ1-2	TRBV3-1	few	TRBD1	CASSQEGTGYGYTF	TGTGCCAGCAGCCAAGAAGGGACAGGGTATGGCTACACCTTC
TRBJ2-7	TRBV2	many	NA	CASSPDRYEQYF	TGTGCCAGCAGTCCCGACAGGTACGAGCAGTACTTC
TRBJ2-1	TRBV3-1	once	TRBD2	CASSQGLAGVNEQFF	TGTGCCAGCAGCCAAGGACTAGCGGGGGTAAATGAGCAGTTCTTC
TRBJ1-1	TRBV6-5	many	TRBD1	CASSRPTDRGSLEAFF	TGTGCCAGCAGCCGTCCGACGGACAGGGGGTCACTTGAAGCTTTCTTT
TRBJ2-7	TRBV5-5	many	NA	CASSSNPWPESYEQYF	TGTGCCAGCAGCTCCAACCCCTGGCCTGAATCCTACGAGCAGTACTTC
TRBJ2-7	TRBV10-3	many	NA	CAISESGEQYF	TGTGCCATCAGTGAGTCAGGGGAGCAGTACTTC
TRBJ2-5	TRBV7-9	many	NA	CASSLAVGAGGTQYF	TGTGCCAGCAGCTTAGCGGTCGGGGCCGGAGGGACCCAGTACTTC
TRBJ1-1	TRBV7-6	many	NA	CASSWGGLNTEAFF	TGTGCCAGCAGCTGGGGGGGTCTGAACACTGAAGCTTTCTTT
TRBJ2-1	TRBV6-4	few	TRBD2	CASSDGTSGNEQFF	TGTGCCAGCAGTGACGGGACTAGCGGGAATGAGCAGTTCTTC
TRBJ2-1	TRBV20-1	NA	NA	CSASRVVRSGASYNEQFF	TGCAGTGCTAGCAGGGTGGTGCGGTCCGGTGCCTCCTACAATGAGCAGTTCTTC
TRBJ1-1	TRBV20-1	many	TRBD1	CSAGGQGPIAFF	TGCAGTGCGGGGGGACAGGGTCCAATCGCTTTCTTT
TRBJ2-5	TRBV10-1	few	NA	CASSVSQGQETQYF	TGCGCCAGCAGTGTTAGTCAGGGCCAAGAGACCCAGTACTTC
TRBJ1-5	TRBV6-1	few	TRBD1	CASSKDGTANRPQHF	TGTGCCAGCAGCAAAGACGGGACAGCCAATCGGCCCCAGCATTTT
TRBJ1-2	TRBV29-1	NA	NA	CSVDAGVGYTF	TGCAGCGTTGATGCCGGGGTTGGCTACACCTTC
TRBJ1-5	TRBV6-6	few	TRBD1	CASRLRQGENQPQHF	TGTGCCAGCAGGCTTCGACAGGGGGAAAATCAGCCCCAGCATTTT
TRBJ1-1	TRBV25-1	NA	NA	CASSERRDVAEAFF	TGTGCCAGCAGTGAGAGGAGGGATGTCGCTGAAGCCTTCTTT
TRBJ2-7	TRBV20-1	many	TRBD2	CSAPSGAGGQEQYF	TGCAGTGCCCCGTCTGGCGCGGGAGGACAAGAGCAGTACTTC
TRBJ2-3	TRBV28	many	TRBD1	CASTDWDRGTDTQYF	TGTGCCAGCACCGATTGGGACAGGGGAACAGATACGCAGTATTTT
TRBJ2-3	TRBV11-2	NA	NA	CASSFDGPGTDTQYF	TGTGCCAGCAGCTTCGACGGGCCGGGGACAGATACGCAGTATTTT
TRBJ1-2	TRBV7-2	few	NA	CASSPDGSYYGYTF	TGTGCCAGCAGCCCGGACGGGTCTTACTATGGCTACACCTTC
TRBJ2-3	TRBV12-3/TRBV12-4	NA	TRBD2	CASSLPSGGSTDTQYF	TGTGCCAGCAGTTTACCTAGCGGTGGAAGCACAGATACGCAGTATTTT
TRBJ2-2	TRBV19	medium-sized	NA	CASSMVQEAGELFF	TGTGCCAGTAGTATGGTGCAGGAGGCCGGGGAGCTGTTTTTT
TRBJ2-7	TRBV10-1	many	NA	CASRVGLSSYEQYF	TGCGCCAGCAGGGTCGGGCTAAGCTCCTACGAGCAGTACTTC
TRBJ2-3	TRBV28	NA	NA	CASSAPGTSHADTQYF	TGTGCCAGCAGCGCCCCCGGCACTAGCCACGCAGATACGCAGTATTTT
TRBJ2-3	TRBV6-5	many	NA	CASSYSTDTDTQYF	TGTGCCAGCAGTTACTCAACAGACACAGATACGCAGTATTTT
TRBJ2-7	TRBV12-3/TRBV12-4	many	TRBD2	CASTPSGSVYEQYF	TGTGCCAGCACCCCTAGCGGGAGTGTTTACGAGCAGTACTTC
TRBJ1-1	TRBV5-1	many	NA	CASSLAPDRDTEAFF	TGCGCCAGCAGCTTGGCCCCAGATCGGGACACTGAAGCTTTCTTT
TRBJ2-7	TRBV28	many	NA	CASSFVKHYEQYF	TGTGCCAGCAGTTTCGTCAAGCACTACGAGCAGTACTTC